This TCR beta chain stems from a study of CD8+ T cells in alopecia areata. Extracted RNA was reverse transcribed, and the resulting cDNA served as sequencing template. The table came from immunoSEQ multiplex PCR; TCRdb's copy has only in-frame clones and leaves some out. The data hold roughly 200,000 clones, with roughly three fifths observed a single time. This CDR3 has 16 residues. Looked up from germline, CDR1 is SGHDN and CDR2 is FVKESK. V lost 4 bases and J 14 bases, leaving 29 bases between the germline ends. The J gene is TRBJ1-2, the V gene TRBV14; tentative D call: TRBD1 (6 bases). The clonotype was recovered from a human donor in good health. The sample comprised CD8+ T cells sorted from blood. The CDR3 protein is CASSRFSVAGAFEGTF. CDR3 nucleotide sequence: TGTGCCAGCAGCCGTTTTTCAGTGGCAGGGGCCTTCGAAGGGACCTTC.